This entry lists 21 T cell receptor beta chains sequenced from one sample in a study of shared clonotypes between healthy human individuals. Repertoires were generated with immunoSEQ multiplex PCR, while TCRdb's copy carries only in-frame clones and drops some. In the table there are approximately 510,000 clones, about four fifths of which are singletons. The sequenced sample was PBMCs. The source is a woman aged 40 to 50 in good health. Some clones in this sample may be carry-over from other donors' samples.

The sample holds one count of this clone. The chain links TRBV4-1 to TRBJ2-3, with D maybe TRBD2 (6 bases). In germline, CDR1 is MGHRA, CDR2 YSYEKL. Trimming pared 0 bases from V and 6 bases from J, leaving 19 bases between. The CDR3 consists of 17 residues. The CDR3 nucleotides are TGCGCCAGCAGCCAAGATGGGGGGTCAGGCCCAATGGATACGCAGTATTTT. Its translation: CASSQDGGSGPMDTQYF.

The chain employs TRBV5-4 and TRBJ2-2, with 8 nucleotides matching TRBD1. CDR1 SGHNT and CDR2 YYREEE come from the germline V gene (reference sequence). CDR3 length equals 14 residues. J lost 2 bases, V lost 6 bases, and 3 bases had no gene match. The CDR3 loop reads CASMGTGNTGELFF. As DNA, the CDR3 is TGTGCCAGCATGGGGACAGGCAACACCGGGGAGCTGTTTTTT.

This clone was picked up many times. The chain is built from TRBV5-4 and TRBJ2-7; 9 bases fit TRBD1. The CDR3 loop spans 13 amino acids. The germline V gene has CDR1 SGHNT and CDR2 YYREEE (reference sequence). V shed 3 bases and J 6 bases; nucleotides not matched to a gene: 4. CDR3 nucleotide sequence: TGTGCCAGCAGCTGGCCGACAGGGGGCGAGCAGTACTTC. Its translation: CASSWPTGGEQYF.

The rearrangement joins TRBV5-5 to TRBJ1-2; D is ambiguous. The CDR3 covers 11 residues. Germline V gene lookup returns CDR1 SGHKS and CDR2 YYEKEE (reference sequence). Between the trimmed V and J ends, which lost 3 bases and 4 bases, there was a span of 4 bases. CDR3 region: CASSSSYGYTF. DNA for the CDR3: TGTGCCAGCAGCTCGAGCTATGGCTACACCTTC.

The CDR3 spells CASRPDGSSTDTQYF. In DNA, the CDR3 is TGTGCCAGCAGGCCAGACGGGTCTAGCACAGATACGCAGTATTTT. The chain uses TRBV5-4 and TRBJ2-3; D is undetermined. Germline CDR1 reads SGHNT; CDR2 reads YYREEE (reference sequence). The CDR3 runs to 15 residues. V lost 5 bases and J 0 bases, leaving 13 bases between the germline ends.

This rearrangement joins TRBV18 to TRBJ1-1; D might be TRBD1 (5 bases). Trimming took off 6 bases at V and 8 bases at J, with 13 bases between the two ends. The CDR3 totals 12 residues. Per the germline V gene, CDR1 is KGHSH and CDR2 is LQKENI. The CDR3 nucleotides read TGTGCCAGCTCTTTTGGGTGGGGCGAAGCTTTCTTT. Its protein is CASSFGWGEAFF.

About this clone itself: This same CDR3 is encoded by further DNA sequences in the sample. The J gene is TRBJ2-7, the V gene TRBV7-2; 10 nucleotides line up with TRBD1. The germline CDR1 and CDR2 sequences are SGHTA and FQGNSA. Losses at the gene ends were 1 base for V and 3 bases for J; bases not matched to a gene: 3. The CDR3 extends over 15 amino acids. The CDR3 loop is CASSLGQGAFYEQYF. In DNA form, the CDR3 reads TGTGCCAGCAGCTTAGGACAGGGGGCATTCTACGAGCAGTACTTC.

This clone has a count of ten or more. A junction boundary mismatches the germline segment, possibly from a read error. This chain connects TRBV7-7 to TRBJ2-1; perhaps TRBD2 as D (6 bases). Germline values: CDR1 SSHAT, CDR2 FNYEAQ (reference sequence). The CDR3 is made up of 16 amino acids. CDR3 sequence reads: CASSPQTTRLGGEQFF. DNA for the CDR3: TGTGCTAGCAGCCCCCAGACTACCCGCCTTGGGGGGGAGCAGTTCTTC.

This rearrangement joins TRBV2 to TRBJ2-7; TRBD1 or TRBD2 may be the D gene (5 bases each). The CDR3 consists of 15 residues. Between the trimmed V and J ends, which lost 5 bases and 2 bases, there was a span of 16 bases. CDR1 is SNHLY and CDR2 is FYNNEI in the germline V gene. CDR3 loop: CASSLLGDSAYEQYF. CDR3 nucleotide sequence: TGTGCCAGCAGTCTACTAGGGGATAGCGCCTACGAGCAGTACTTC.

This clone was detected only once. The V gene is TRBV27, the J gene TRBJ2-3; D is ambiguous. The CDR3 covers 15 residues. The V gene's germline CDR1 is MNHEY and CDR2 SMNVEV (reference sequence). Trimming removed 2 bases from V and 4 bases from J, with 13 bases in between. CDR3 residues: CASSLGNSFADTQYF. In DNA form, the CDR3 reads TGTGCCAGCAGTTTAGGGAACTCCTTCGCAGATACGCAGTATTTT.

The chain links TRBV4-1 to TRBJ2-7; tentatively, D is TRBD1 (6 bases). With 5 bases removed from V and 1 base from J, the gap between germline ends came to 21 bases. The CDR3 totals 17 residues. Germline CDR1 and CDR2: MGHRA and YSYEKL. The CDR3 DNA follows: TGCGCCAGCAGCTATTTATTCGACCGTGACAGGTCCTACGAGCAGTACTTC. This codes for CASSYLFDRDRSYEQYF.

The V gene is TRBV28, the J gene TRBJ1-4, with 8 bases identical to TRBD1. The CDR3 runs to 16 residues. The V gene end was trimmed by 6 bases and the J gene end by 7 bases; junction bases not matched to a gene: 13. CDR1 is MDHEN, CDR2 SYDVKM, per germline. CDR3 residues: CASSPGQGAFSEKLFF. In nucleotides, the CDR3 is TGTGCCAGCAGCCCCGGGCAGGGGGCCTTTAGTGAAAAACTGTTTTTT.

This clone was observed a single time. V is TRBV7-3 and J is TRBJ2-7; D perhaps matches TRBD1 (6 bases). Germline lookup yields CDR1 SGHTA and CDR2 FQGTGA. V gave up 8 bases and J gave up 2 bases, with 16 bases separating them. The CDR3 contains 14 residues. Here the CDR3 reads CASGKGDIAYEQYF. The CDR3 coding sequence is TGTGCCAGCGGGAAAGGGGACATAGCCTACGAGCAGTACTTC.

The V and J genes are TRBV18 and TRBJ2-1; the match to TRBD2 covers 10 bases. Germline V lookup: CDR1 KGHSH, CDR2 LQKENI. V lost 6 bases, J lost 1 base, and 6 bases stayed unmatched. The CDR3 has 16 residues. The CDR3 reads CASSQLAGSSYNEQFF. CDR3 sequence (DNA): TGTGCCAGCTCTCAACTAGCGGGGTCGTCCTACAATGAGCAGTTCTTC.

The chain recombines TRBV5-1 with TRBJ2-1, with 7 positions matching TRBD1. Germline V gene data show CDR1 as SGHRS and CDR2 as YFSETQ. This CDR3 contains 16 residues. Unmatched junction bases numbered 5, after V lost 2 bases and J lost 0 bases. The CDR3 region is CASSFSGQSSYNEQFF. The CDR3 region has the DNA TGCGCCAGCAGCTTTTCGGGACAGAGCTCCTACAATGAGCAGTTCTTC.

The chain combines TRBV15 with TRBJ2-2; D gene ambiguous. Germline lookup yields CDR1 LNHNV and CDR2 YYDKDF (reference sequence). This CDR3 region has 14 residues. With 0 bases removed from V and 6 bases from J, the gap between germline ends came to 8 bases. This chain's CDR3 is CATSREHVAGELFF. The CDR3 nucleotides are TGTGCCACCAGCAGAGAGCATGTGGCCGGGGAGCTGTTTTTT.

V usage is TRBV6-1 and J usage is TRBJ2-1, with 12 bases matching TRBD1. CDR1 and CDR2 from the germline V gene are MNHNS and SASEGT. V lost 2 bases, J lost 10 bases, and 6 bases stayed unmatched. There are 15 residues in the CDR3. The CDR3 protein is CASSEIGTGGTEQFF. CDR3 nucleotides: TGTGCCAGCAGTGAAATCGGGACAGGGGGCACGGAGCAGTTCTTC.

The chain is built from TRBV27 and TRBJ2-1; a weak D match, TRBD2 (6 bases). Germline V gene data show CDR1 as MNHEY and CDR2 as SMNVEV (reference sequence). This CDR3 contains 16 residues. V was clipped by 5 bases and J by 5 bases, with 19 bases between them. The CDR3 sequence is CASSEKTRLFNNEQFF. The CDR3 DNA is TGTGCCAGCAGTGAAAAGACTAGGCTTTTCAACAATGAGCAGTTCTTC.

The V call is TRBV19, the J call TRBJ1-5, with D unresolved. Trimming shortened V by 5 bases and J by 9 bases, and 20 bases separated the two germline ends. This CDR3 is 15 amino acids long. From germline, CDR1 is LNHDA and CDR2 SQIVND (reference sequence). The DNA of the CDR3 is TGTGCCAGTAGTCCCCAGGACCGAGGAATCATGCCCCAGCATTTT. Amino acids: CASSPQDRGIMPQHF. Looking up the rest from reference TRBV19 and TRBJ1-5 gives the full variable domain: DGGITQSPKYLFRKEGQNVTLSCEQNLNHDAMYWYRQDPGQGLRLIYYSQIVNDFQKGDIAEGYSVSREKKESFPLTVTSAQKNPTAFYLCASSPQDRGIMPQHFGDGTRLSIL.

This chain links TRBV7-2 with TRBJ2-1; 8 nucleotides match TRBD2. Germline V gene lookup returns CDR1 SGHTA and CDR2 FQGNSA. The CDR3 covers 16 residues. The V and J ends lost 2 bases and 6 bases, in that order; junction bases with no gene match: 9. Here the CDR3 DNA reads TGTGCCAGCAGCTTATCTGCGGGAGGCCCCCCCAATGAGCAGTTCTTC. Its protein product is CASSLSAGGPPNEQFF.

This chain links TRBV7-9 with TRBJ2-7; D may correspond to TRBD1 or TRBD2 (5 bases each). Between the trimmed V and J ends, which lost 6 bases and 2 bases, there was a span of 11 bases. The length of the CDR3 is 13 residues. Germline CDR1 is SEHNR and CDR2 is FQNEAQ (reference sequence). The CDR3 spells CASSYGTAYEQYF. The CDR3 DNA reads TGTGCCAGCAGTTATGGGACGGCCTACGAGCAGTACTTC.